This entry features one T cell receptor (beta chain) sequence. Antigen specificity is unknown. This sample is drawn from a study of vaccination and CD4 T cells after COVID-19. The overall study: It was a median about 100 days after diagnosis, with a range of 35 to 161, that post-COVID samples were drawn.

Trimming took 3 bases from V and 10 from J; bases not matched to a gene: 11. Germline V gives CDR1 GTSNPN, CDR2 SVGIG (reference sequence). The CDR3 is 13 amino acids. Described treatment: roughly 10-day PBMC culture with coronavirus spike peptide pools or control peptides (ViraFEST assay). ViraFEST used peptide pools to expand antigen-specific T cells, then sequenced TCRs. PBMC cultures, at 1.5 million to 2.5 million cells per well, received approximately 9.4 IU/ml IL-2 and about 9.3 ug/ml peptide pools. The Oncomine TCR Beta short-read assay generated sequence data from the DNA of cultured CD4+ T cells. A single record per CDR3 protein comes from TCRdb applying MiXCR to the PCR reads. The data show approximately 10,000 distinct CDR3 sequences, with about 70% seen just once and about a tenth held by the top ten.

The sample taken for sequencing was CD4+ T cells from blood, cultured in vitro. The chain couples TRBV30 to TRBJ1-1; 7 positions match TRBD1. The sequence came from a human donor who had recovered from COVID-19. The CDR3 nucleotides read TGTGCCTGGAGCCACACAAGGGGGCCGCTAGCTTTCTTT. Amino acid sequence: CAWSHTRGPLAFF.